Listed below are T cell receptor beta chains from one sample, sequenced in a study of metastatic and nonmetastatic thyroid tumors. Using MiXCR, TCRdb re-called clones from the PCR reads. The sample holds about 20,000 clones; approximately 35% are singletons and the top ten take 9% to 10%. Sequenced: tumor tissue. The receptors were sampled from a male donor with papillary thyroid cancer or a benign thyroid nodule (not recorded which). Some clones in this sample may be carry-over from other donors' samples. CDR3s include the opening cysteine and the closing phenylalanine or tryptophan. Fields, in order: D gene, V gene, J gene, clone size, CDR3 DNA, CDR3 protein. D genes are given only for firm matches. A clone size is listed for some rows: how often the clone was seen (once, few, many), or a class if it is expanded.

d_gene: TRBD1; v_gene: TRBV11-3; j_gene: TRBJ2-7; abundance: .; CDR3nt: TGTGCCAGCAGCTTAGGGGGTGGACAGGTCTACGAGCAGTACTTC; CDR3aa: CASSLGGGQVYEQYF
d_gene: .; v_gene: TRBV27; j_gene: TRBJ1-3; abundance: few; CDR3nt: TGTGCCAGCAGGGACACCAGCTACACTACTGGAAACACCATATATTTT; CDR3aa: CASRDTSYTTGNTIYF
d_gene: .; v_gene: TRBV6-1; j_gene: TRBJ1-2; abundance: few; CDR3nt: TGTGCCAGCAGTGGAGGAGAGGACAGAGTCTATGGCTACACCTTC; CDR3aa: CASSGGEDRVYGYTF
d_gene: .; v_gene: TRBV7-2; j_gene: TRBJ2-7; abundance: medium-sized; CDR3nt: TGTGCCAGCAGGGGTTTAGGGGGTTCCTACGAGCAGTACTTC; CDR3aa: CASRGLGGSYEQYF
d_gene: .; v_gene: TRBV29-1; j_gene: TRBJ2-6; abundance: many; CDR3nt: TGCAGCGCAGACCTCGGCCCCTCTGGGGCCAACGTCCTGACTTTC; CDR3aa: CSADLGPSGANVLTF
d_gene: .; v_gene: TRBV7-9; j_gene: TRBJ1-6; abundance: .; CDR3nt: TGTGCCAGCATCTTAGGTGGGGCTAAGGGATCACCCCTCCACTTT; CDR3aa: CASILGGAKGSPLHF
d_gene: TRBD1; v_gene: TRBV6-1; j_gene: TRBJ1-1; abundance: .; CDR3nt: TGTGCCAGCAGGGACAGGGGGAACACTGAAGCTTTCTTT; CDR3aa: CASRDRGNTEAFF
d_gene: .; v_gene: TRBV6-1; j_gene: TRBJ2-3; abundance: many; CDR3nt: TGTGCCAGCAGTTATAGAGGGAACACAGATACGCAGTATTTT; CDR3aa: CASSYRGNTDTQYF
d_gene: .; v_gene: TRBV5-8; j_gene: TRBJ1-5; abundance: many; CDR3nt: TGTGCCAGCAGCCCAAGGACGGTGCGAAAGCCCCAGCATTTT; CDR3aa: CASSPRTVRKPQHF
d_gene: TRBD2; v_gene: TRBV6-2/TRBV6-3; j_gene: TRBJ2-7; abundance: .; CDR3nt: TGTGCCAGCAGTTACGCTAGCGGGGAATCCTACGAGCAGTACTTC; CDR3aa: CASSYASGESYEQYF
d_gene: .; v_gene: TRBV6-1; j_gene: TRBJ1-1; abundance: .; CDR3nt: TGTGCCAGCGGACGAACAGAAAACACTGAAGCTTTCTTT; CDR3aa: CASGRTENTEAFF
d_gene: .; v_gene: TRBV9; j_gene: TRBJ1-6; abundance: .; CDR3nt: TGTGCCAGCAGCGTACGGCAGAATAATTCACCCCTCCACTTT; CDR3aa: CASSVRQNNSPLHF
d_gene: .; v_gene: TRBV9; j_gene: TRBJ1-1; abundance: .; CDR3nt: TGTGCCAGCAGCCCGCGGACGACTGGTGAAGCTTTCTTT; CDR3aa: CASSPRTTGEAFF
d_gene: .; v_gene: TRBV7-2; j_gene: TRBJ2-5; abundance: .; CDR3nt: TGTGCCAGCAGCCCCCGGACTACCCAAGAGACCCAGTACTTC; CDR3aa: CASSPRTTQETQYF
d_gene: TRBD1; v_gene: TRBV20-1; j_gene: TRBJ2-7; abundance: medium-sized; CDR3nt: TGCAGTGCTCCATGGACAGGGGGGCCGAGTCACGAGCAGTACTTC; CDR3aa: CSAPWTGGPSHEQYF
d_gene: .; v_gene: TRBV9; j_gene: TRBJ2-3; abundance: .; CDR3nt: TGTGCCAGCAGCGTGAACTGGGGGAGCACAGATACGCAGTATTTT; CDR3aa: CASSVNWGSTDTQYF
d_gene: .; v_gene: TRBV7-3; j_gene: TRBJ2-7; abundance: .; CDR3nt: TGTGCCCGGAGCTTAGGTGCCAGGGCGCACGAGCAGTACTTC; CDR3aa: CARSLGARAHEQYF
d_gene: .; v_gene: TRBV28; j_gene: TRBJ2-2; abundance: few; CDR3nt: TGTGCCAGCAGTTTCCCCAGCGGAGAAGACACCGGGGAGCTGTTTTTT; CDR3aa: CASSFPSGEDTGELFF
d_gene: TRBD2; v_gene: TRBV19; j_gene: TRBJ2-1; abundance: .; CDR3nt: TGTGCCAGTAGTATATGCAGCGGGAGATATAATGAGCAGTTCTTC; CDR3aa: CASSICSGRYNEQFF
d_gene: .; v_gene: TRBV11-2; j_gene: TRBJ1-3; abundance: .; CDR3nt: TGTGCCAGCAGCCCAAGGGGGAGTGACTCTGGAAACACCATCTATTTT; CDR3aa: CASSPRGSDSGNTIYF
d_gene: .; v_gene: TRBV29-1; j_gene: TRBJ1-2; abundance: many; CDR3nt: TGCAGCGTTGTCGAGGGAAGAGGCTACACCTTC; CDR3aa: CSVVEGRGYTF
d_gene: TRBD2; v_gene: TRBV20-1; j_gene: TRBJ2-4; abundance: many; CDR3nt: TGCAGTGCTACTACAGGGAGACTAGCGGAAAACATTCAGTACTTC; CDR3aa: CSATTGRLAENIQYF
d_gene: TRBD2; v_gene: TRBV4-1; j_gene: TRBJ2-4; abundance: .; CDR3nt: TGCGCCAGCAGCCAAGATCTCGTCGGGTGGCGGGGGACCAAAAACATTCAGTACTTC; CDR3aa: CASSQDLVGWRGTKNIQYF
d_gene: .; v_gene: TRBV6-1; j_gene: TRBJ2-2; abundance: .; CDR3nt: TGTGCCAGCAGTCCCGACGGAAACACCGGGGAGCTGGTTTTT; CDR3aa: CASSPDGNTGELVF
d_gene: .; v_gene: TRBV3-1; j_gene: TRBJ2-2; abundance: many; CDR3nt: TGTGCCAGCAGCCGGAACGCCGGGGAGCTGTTTTTT; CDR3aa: CASSRNAGELFF
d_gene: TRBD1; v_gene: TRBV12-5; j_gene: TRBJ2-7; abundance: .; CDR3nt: TGTGCTAGTGGCCCAGGACAGGTTGGGTCCTACGAGCAGTACTTC; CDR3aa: CASGPGQVGSYEQYF
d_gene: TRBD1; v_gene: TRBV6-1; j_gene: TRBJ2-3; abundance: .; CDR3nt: TGTGCCAGCACCACCGGGACAGACCCTAGCACAGATACGCAGTATTTT; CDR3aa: CASTTGTDPSTDTQYF
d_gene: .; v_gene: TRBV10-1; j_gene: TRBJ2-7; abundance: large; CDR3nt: TGCGCCAGCAGTGAGTACAGGGGAGGCGGGCAGTACTTC; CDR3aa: CASSEYRGGGQYF
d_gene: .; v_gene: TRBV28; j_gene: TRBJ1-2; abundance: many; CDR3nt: TGTGCCAGCACTTCAGGGACCCCGTCCGATGGCCGCGGCTACACCTTC; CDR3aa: CASTSGTPSDGRGYTF
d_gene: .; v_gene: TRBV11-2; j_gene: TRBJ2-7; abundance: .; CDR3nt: TGTGCCAGCAGCTTAGGTTCTGCGGCGGTCGGGTCCTACGAGCAGTACTTC; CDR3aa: CASSLGSAAVGSYEQYF
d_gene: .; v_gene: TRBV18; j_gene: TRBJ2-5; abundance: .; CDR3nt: TGTGCCAGCTCACCCCCCGGCTCCCAAGAGACCCAGTACTTC; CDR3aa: CASSPPGSQETQYF
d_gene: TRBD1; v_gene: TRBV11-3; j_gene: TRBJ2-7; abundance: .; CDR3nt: TGTGCCAGCAGCTTAGGGGACAGCAAATCCTACGAGCAGTACTTC; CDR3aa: CASSLGDSKSYEQYF
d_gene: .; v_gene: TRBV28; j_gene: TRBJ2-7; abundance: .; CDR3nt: TGTGCCAGCAGTTTAGGTACCTACGAGCAGTACTTC; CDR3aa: CASSLGTYEQYF
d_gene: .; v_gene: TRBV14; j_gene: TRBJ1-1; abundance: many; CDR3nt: TGTGCCAGCAGCCAAGGGGTAATCACTGAAGCTTTCTTT; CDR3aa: CASSQGVITEAFF
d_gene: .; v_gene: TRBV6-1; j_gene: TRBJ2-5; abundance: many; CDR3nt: TGTGCCAGCGGACCCCAGCGGACCTCTCAAGAGACCCAGTACTTC; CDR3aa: CASGPQRTSQETQYF
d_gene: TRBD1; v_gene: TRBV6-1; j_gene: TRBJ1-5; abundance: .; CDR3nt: TGTGCCAGCAGTGAATTTGGGACAGGGGTCGGCAATCAGCCCCAGCATTTT; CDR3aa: CASSEFGTGVGNQPQHF
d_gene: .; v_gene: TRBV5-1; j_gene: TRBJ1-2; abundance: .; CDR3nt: TGCGCCAGCAGCTTTGTCGGGTCATATGGCCACACCTTC; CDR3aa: CASSFVGSYGHTF
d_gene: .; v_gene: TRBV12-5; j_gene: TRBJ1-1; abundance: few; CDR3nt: TGTGCTAGTGGTTTGCTCTTGGGTGAGAGCACTGAAGCTTTCTTT; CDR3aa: CASGLLLGESTEAFF
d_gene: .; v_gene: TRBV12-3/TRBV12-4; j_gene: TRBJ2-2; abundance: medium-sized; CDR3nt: TGTGCCAGCAGTTACACCGGGGAGCTGTTTTTT; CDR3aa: CASSYTGELFF
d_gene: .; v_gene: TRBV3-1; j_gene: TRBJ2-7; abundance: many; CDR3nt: TGTGCCAGCAGCCAAGTACACGAGCAGTACTTC; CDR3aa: CASSQVHEQYF
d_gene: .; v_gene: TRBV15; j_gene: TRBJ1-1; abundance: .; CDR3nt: TGTGCCACCAGCCCTGGGGGGCAGTCAGCTGAAGCTTTCTTT; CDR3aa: CATSPGGQSAEAFF
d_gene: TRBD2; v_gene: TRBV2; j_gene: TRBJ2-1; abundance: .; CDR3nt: TGTGCCAGCAGCCCATCTAGCGGGAGCTTGTACAATGAGCAGTTCTTC; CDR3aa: CASSPSSGSLYNEQFF
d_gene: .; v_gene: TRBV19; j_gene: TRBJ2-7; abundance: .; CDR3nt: TGTGCCAGTAGTATACGACATGGGGCTAACGAGCAGTACTTC; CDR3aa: CASSIRHGANEQYF
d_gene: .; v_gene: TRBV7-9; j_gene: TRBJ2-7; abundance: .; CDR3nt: TGTGCCAGCAGCTTAACCGGGGTCACCTACGAGCAGTACTTC; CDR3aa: CASSLTGVTYEQYF
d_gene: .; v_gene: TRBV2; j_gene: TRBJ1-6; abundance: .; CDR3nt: TGTTCCAGCAGTGAATCCGGGGCCTTCTCCTATAATTCACCCCTCCACTTT; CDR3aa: CSSSESGAFSYNSPLHF
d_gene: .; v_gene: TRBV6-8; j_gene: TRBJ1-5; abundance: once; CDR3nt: TGTGCCAGCATCGAGCATAACAGACGAGGCAATCAGCCCCAGCATTTT; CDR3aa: CASIEHNRRGNQPQHF
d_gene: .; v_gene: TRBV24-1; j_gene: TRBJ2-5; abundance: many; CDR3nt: TGTGCCACCAGCGAGACTGGGCAAGAGACCCAGTACTTC; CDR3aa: CATSETGQETQYF